This T cell receptor (beta chain) was sequenced in a study of regulatory T cells in long-lasting Graves disease. The germline CDR1 and CDR2 sequences are MGHRA and YSYEKL. Trimming left V 4 bases short and J 0 bases short, with 15 bases between. The CDR3 is 16 amino acids. Time point here: newly diagnosed GD, antithyroid drugs for less than 3 months. Generation of the TCR library employed RNA extracted from PBMCs. Graves' disease diagnosis followed American Thyroid Association guidelines. Recruitment took place at an endocrinology department in Xi'an, China. Both iRepertoire HTBI primers and Arm-PCR of CDR3 regions were used to build the TCR beta libraries. TCRdb recomputed calls from the multiplex PCR reads with MiXCR, one row per CDR3 protein. The sample carries under 250,000 distinct CDR3 sequences, roughly a fifth recorded once. Many counts were recorded for this clonotype. Its specificity is not known.

Study-wide results and limits: It was in persistent disease that TRBV28, TRBJ1-2 and TRBJ2-5 were favored.

This same sample was also part of a study on T cells in Graves' hyperthyroidism and ophthalmopathy. This second study notes: Exclusions: uncontrolled infection, other autoimmune disease, pregnancy, lactation.

The material sequenced was peripheral blood mononuclear cells (PBMCs), taken at new diagnosis, from a patient treated with antithyroid drugs. The chain joins TRBV4-1 to TRBJ1-1, with D perhaps TRBD1 (5 bases). The receptor's source is a woman aged 25 to 39 with Graves disease. CDR3 protein: CASSPLGRRLNTEAFF. CDR3 in DNA: TGCGCCAGCAGCCCATTGGGGCGACGGCTGAACACTGAAGCTTTCTTT.